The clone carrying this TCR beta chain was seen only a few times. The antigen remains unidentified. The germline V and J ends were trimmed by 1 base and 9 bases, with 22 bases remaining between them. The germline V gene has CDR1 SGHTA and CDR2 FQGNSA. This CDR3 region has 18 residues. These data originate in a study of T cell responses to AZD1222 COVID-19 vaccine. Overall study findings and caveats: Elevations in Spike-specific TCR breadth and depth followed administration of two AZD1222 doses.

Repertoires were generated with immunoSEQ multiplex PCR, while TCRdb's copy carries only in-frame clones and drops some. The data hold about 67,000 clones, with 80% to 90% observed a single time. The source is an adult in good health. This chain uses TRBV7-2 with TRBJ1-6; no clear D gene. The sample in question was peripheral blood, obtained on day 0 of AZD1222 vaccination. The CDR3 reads CASSLVPGGPVVSSPLHF. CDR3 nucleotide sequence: TGTGCCAGCAGCTTAGTTCCGGGAGGACCAGTCGTTAGTTCACCCCTCCACTTT.